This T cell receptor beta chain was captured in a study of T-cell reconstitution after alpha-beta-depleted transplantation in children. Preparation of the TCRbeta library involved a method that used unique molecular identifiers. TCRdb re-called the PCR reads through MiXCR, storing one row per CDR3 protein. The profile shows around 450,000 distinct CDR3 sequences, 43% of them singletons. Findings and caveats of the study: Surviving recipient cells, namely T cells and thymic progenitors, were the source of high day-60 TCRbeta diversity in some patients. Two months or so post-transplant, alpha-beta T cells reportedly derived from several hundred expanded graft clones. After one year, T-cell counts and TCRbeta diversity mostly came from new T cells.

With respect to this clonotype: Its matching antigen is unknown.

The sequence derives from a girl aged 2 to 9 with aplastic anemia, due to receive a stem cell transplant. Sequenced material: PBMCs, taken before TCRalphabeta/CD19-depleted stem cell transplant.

CDR3 sequence reads: CASSLSRAVGHGELFF. DNA of the CDR3: TGTGCCAGCAGCTTATCGAGAGCAGTGGGGCACGGGGAGCTGTTTTTT. V and J are TRBV7-2 and TRBJ2-2, with D possibly being TRBD1 (5 bases). This CDR3 is built from 16 residues. CDR1 is SGHTA, CDR2 FQGNSA, per germline. Trimming pared 2 bases from V and 7 bases from J, leaving 17 bases between.